The 24 T cell receptor beta chains given below trace back to one sample, sequenced in a study of Tregs in tolerant kidney transplant recipients. The method was immunoSEQ multiplex PCR; TCRdb's version includes in-frame clones alone and lacks a portion of them. This table has about 100,000 clones, 90% appearing once. Sequenced here: CD4+ T cells from blood, sampled before the transplant. Receptors were obtained from a human donor who received a combined kidney and bone marrow transplant.

V is TRBV19 and J is TRBJ2-7, with TRBD2 as a possible D gene (5 bases). There are 13 residues in the CDR3. With 5 bases removed from V and 9 bases from J, the gap between germline ends came to 17 bases. Germline V gene sequence: CDR1 LNHDA, CDR2 SQIVND (reference sequence). The CDR3 spells CASSPGLSQGQYF. As DNA, the CDR3 is TGTGCCAGTAGTCCCGGACTTTCCCAAGGGCAGTACTTC. Full variable domain (remainder filled in from reference TRBV19 and TRBJ2-7): DGGITQSPKYLFRKEGQNVTLSCEQNLNHDAMYWYRQDPGQGLRLIYYSQIVNDFQKGDIAEGYSVSREKKESFPLTVTSAQKNPTAFYLCASSPGLSQGQYFGPGTRLTVT.

This sequence joins TRBV7-7 and TRBJ2-2; D possibly corresponds to TRBD2 (6 bases). With 5 bases removed from V and 1 base from J, the gap between germline ends came to 11 bases. The CDR3 runs to 15 residues. Germline assignment: CDR1 SSHAT and CDR2 FNYEAQ (reference sequence). The CDR3 sequence is CASSPGTLNTGELFF. The CDR3 nucleotides are TGTGCCAGCAGCCCCGGGACTTTGAACACCGGGGAGCTGTTTTTT.

V gene TRBV5-1 combines with J gene TRBJ1-6; 7 bases fit TRBD1. With V trimmed by 5 bases and J by 7 bases, 6 bases remained unmatched. Germline CDR1 and CDR2: SGHRS and YFSETQ. This CDR3 comprises 14 residues. CDR3 bases: TGCGCCAGCAGTTCCGGGACAGAGAATTCACCCCTCCACTTT. Translation gives CASSSGTENSPLHF.

The chain couples TRBV14 to TRBJ2-5; 7 positions match TRBD2. Per germline, CDR1 SGHDN and CDR2 FVKESK. The CDR3 is 14 amino acids. With 8 bases clipped from V and 4 bases from J, the junction kept 10 bases outside the gene matches. The CDR3 reads CASRRGGSRETQYF. The CDR3 coding sequence is TGTGCCAGCCGAAGGGGAGGGAGTAGAGAGACCCAGTACTTC.

The chain couples TRBV6-5 to TRBJ1-2, with D possibly TRBD1 on 5 matching bases. The CDR3 sequence is 15 residues long. Germline V gene sequence: CDR1 MNHEY, CDR2 SVGAGI. V lost 2 bases and J lost 4, with 14 bases in between. Here the CDR3 DNA reads TGTGCCAGCAGTTACGCGTCGGGACTTTCCTATGGCTACACCTTC. Its protein is CASSYASGLSYGYTF.

The genes are TRBV5-4 and TRBJ1-5; D not certain. Trimming removed 3 bases at V and 3 bases at J, with 10 bases between. CDR1 SGHNT and CDR2 YYREEE come from the germline V gene (reference sequence). The CDR3 loop spans 14 amino acids. The DNA of the CDR3 is TGTGCCAGCAGCTCCGGAGGAAACAATCAGCCCCAGCATTTT. This encodes CASSSGGNNQPQHF.

Only one count was recorded for this clone. The V call is TRBV28, the J call TRBJ1-2; a weak D match, TRBD1 (5 bases). Germline-derived CDR1 and CDR2 are MDHEN and SYDVKM. Trimming took 8 bases from V and 5 from J, leaving 9 bases between them. This CDR3 region has 11 residues. CDR3 protein: CASGGGYGYTF. Written as DNA, the CDR3 is TGTGCCAGCGGGGGAGGATATGGCTACACCTTC.

V usage is TRBV18 and J usage is TRBJ2-1, with D maybe TRBD1 (6 bases). Germline CDR1 reads KGHSH; CDR2 reads LQKENI. V was trimmed by 4 bases and J by 5 bases, leaving 9 bases between them. CDR3 length equals 13 residues. The DNA of the CDR3 is TGTGCCAGCTCACGCCGACAGGACAATGAGCAGTTCTTC. Translated: CASSRRQDNEQFF.

V is TRBV19 and J is TRBJ2-1, with 8 nucleotides matching TRBD2. Trimming cost V 5 bases and J 0 bases; bases outside gene matches: 6. Germline CDR1 LNHDA, CDR2 SQIVND (reference sequence). This CDR3 is built from 16 residues. Here the CDR3 reads CASSASGGSSYNEQFF. The DNA of the CDR3 is TGTGCCAGTAGTGCGAGCGGGGGAAGCTCCTACAATGAGCAGTTCTTC.

This clone was counted a single time. The CDR3 region has the DNA TGTGCCAGCAGCCGGACAGGGGATGAGCAGTTCTTC. Amino acids: CASSRTGDEQFF. This rearrangement joins TRBV5-4 to TRBJ2-1, with 9 bases lining up with TRBD1. CDR1 is SGHNT and CDR2 is YYREEE in the germline V gene (reference sequence). Germline trimming cut 4 bases from V and 8 bases from J; bases unmatched to any gene: 1. This CDR3 region has 12 residues.

The chain couples TRBV2 to TRBJ2-5, with 10 bases that match TRBD1. Losses at the gene ends were 0 bases for V and 1 base for J; bases not matched to a gene: 5. Germline V gene lookup returns CDR1 SNHLY and CDR2 FYNNEI. The CDR3 extends over 17 amino acids. The CDR3 DNA reads as TGTGCCAGCAGTGAAGCTCGTGGGACAGGGGCCCAAGAGACCCAGTACTTC. It encodes CASSEARGTGAQETQYF. The entire variable domain, with the rest obtained from reference TRBV2 and TRBJ2-5, is as follows: EPEVTQTPSHQVTQMGQEVILRCVPISNHLYFYWYRQILGQKVEFLVSFYNNEISEKSEIFDDQFSVERPDGSNFTLKIRSTKLEDSAMYFCASSEARGTGAQETQYFGPGTRLLVL.

This clone occurred a few times. V usage is TRBV7-8 and J usage is TRBJ1-2; D perhaps matches TRBD1 (6 bases). Germline V lookup: CDR1 SGHVS, CDR2 FQNEAQ. The CDR3 has 14 amino acids. The V end was cut by 3 bases, the J end by 4 bases, with 12 bases between. The CDR3 protein is CASSLTTGTYGYTF. The CDR3 DNA follows: TGTGCCAGCAGCTTGACGACAGGTACCTATGGCTACACCTTC. The full variable domain, with the rest looked up from reference TRBV7-8 and TRBJ1-2, is GAGVSQSPRYKVAKRGQDVALRCDPISGHVSLFWYQQALGQGPEFLTYFQNEAQLDKSGLPSDRFFAERPEGSVSTLKIQRTQQEDSAVYLCASSLTTGTYGYTFGSGTRLTVV.

The chain recombines TRBV5-1 with TRBJ1-1; D is unclear. Trimming took off 4 bases at V and 1 base at J, with 8 bases between the two ends. The CDR3 is 13 residues long. The germline V gene has CDR1 SGHRS and CDR2 YFSETQ. The CDR3 here is CASSGSGNTEAFF. The CDR3 nucleotides are TGCGCCAGCAGCGGCTCAGGGAACACTGAAGCTTTCTTT.

This rearrangement joins TRBV4-1 to TRBJ2-2, with TRBD2 matching 14 bases. Trimming at V came to 3 bases and at J to 1 base, leaving 7 bases not matched to a gene. The germline V gene has CDR1 MGHRA and CDR2 YSYEKL. The CDR3 runs to 19 residues. The CDR3 loop reads CASSQRTSGGTMNTGELFF. The CDR3 DNA is TGCGCCAGCAGCCAGCGGACTAGCGGGGGGACTATGAACACCGGGGAGCTGTTTTTT.

This chain joins TRBV5-1 and TRBJ2-3, with D tentatively TRBD2 (6 bases). This CDR3 has 16 amino acids. Trimming cost V 4 bases and J 10 bases, with 25 bases left between them. Germline V gene data show CDR1 as SGHRS and CDR2 as YFSETQ. CDR3 in DNA: TGCGCCAGCAGCGGGGACCGGGACCTCGCCCCGGGGGCGCAGTATTTT. The encoded protein is CASSGDRDLAPGAQYF. The full variable domain, completed using reference TRBV5-1 and TRBJ2-3, is KAGVTQTPRYLIKTRGQQVTLSCSPISGHRSVSWYQQTPGQGLQFLFEYFSETQRNKGNFPGRFSGRQFSNSRSEMNVSTLELGDSALYLCASSGDRDLAPGAQYFGPGTRLTVL.

V gene TRBV6-5 combines with J gene TRBJ1-2; no clear D. The V end lost 8 bases, the J end lost 9 bases, and 16 bases lay between the germline ends. The CDR3 is 12 residues long. Germline V lookup: CDR1 MNHEY, CDR2 SVGAGI. CDR3 sequence reads: CASGSGQASYTF. CDR3 nucleotide sequence: TGTGCCAGCGGATCAGGTCAGGCGAGCTACACCTTC.

This sequence joins TRBV11-3 and TRBJ2-3, with 8 bases lining up with TRBD2. With V trimmed by 4 bases and J by 2 bases, 5 bases remained unmatched. The CDR3 runs to 15 residues. Germline CDR1 reads SGHNT; CDR2 reads YENEEA. The CDR3 coding sequence is TGTGCCAGCAGCTCCAGCGGGGGCGCCACAGATACGCAGTATTTT. Translating it yields CASSSSGGATDTQYF.

The rearrangement links TRBV5-6 to TRBJ1-3; no firm D call. This CDR3 comprises 16 residues. V was clipped by 5 bases and J by 0 bases, with 15 bases between them. Germline CDR1 SGHDT, CDR2 YYEEEE. The CDR3 DNA follows: TGTGCCAGCAGGCCCCAGGATCGGCACTCTGGAAACACCATATATTTT. Encoded protein: CASRPQDRHSGNTIYF.

The J gene is TRBJ2-7, the V gene TRBV6-5; the match to TRBD1 covers 10 bases. CDR1 and CDR2 from the germline V gene are MNHEY and SVGAGI. V lost 6 bases, J lost 0 bases, and 5 bases stayed unmatched. The CDR3 loop spans 15 amino acids. CDR3 sequence: CASRPRDRGSYEQYF. CDR3 DNA: TGTGCCAGCAGGCCCCGGGACAGGGGCTCCTACGAGCAGTACTTC.

This chain links TRBV5-1 with TRBJ2-7, with TRBD2 matching over 9 bases. CDR1 and CDR2 from the germline V gene are SGHRS and YFSETQ. V dropped 0 bases and J dropped 3; count of bases not matched to a gene: 4. The CDR3 extends over 15 amino acids. The CDR3 DNA reads TGCGCCAGCAGCTTGGGTAGCGGGGGATTCTACGAGCAGTACTTC. Amino acid sequence: CASSLGSGGFYEQYF.

The V and J genes are TRBV10-1 and TRBJ2-2; 7 nucleotides line up with TRBD2. Germline CDR1 WNHNN, CDR2 SYGVQD (reference sequence). There are 16 residues in the CDR3. Trimming at V came to 2 bases and at J to 5 bases, leaving 8 bases not matched to a gene. The CDR3 region is CASSERASGVTGELFF. Here the CDR3 DNA reads TGCGCCAGCAGTGAGCGGGCTAGCGGAGTTACCGGGGAGCTGTTTTTT.

The J gene is TRBJ2-3, the V gene TRBV4-3; 8 bases line up with TRBD2. From germline, CDR1 is LGHNA and CDR2 YSLEER. The CDR3 spans 17 residues. V lost 0 bases to trimming and J lost 3 bases; unmatched junction nucleotides: 8. The CDR3: CASSQDGASGRTDTQYF. The CDR3, as DNA: TGCGCCAGCAGCCAAGATGGGGCCAGCGGGAGAACAGATACGCAGTATTTT.

The chain employs TRBV7-2 and TRBJ2-4; the match to TRBD1 covers 9 bases. Germline CDR1 SGHTA, CDR2 FQGNSA. V was clipped by 4 bases and J by 13 bases; unmatched bases: 11. The CDR3 consists of 14 residues. This CDR3 is CASSWPTGTGLQYF. The CDR3 region has the DNA TGTGCCAGCAGCTGGCCTACAGGGACAGGGCTCCAGTACTTC.

The rearrangement joins TRBV4-3 to TRBJ2-1; TRBD2 matches at 8 bases. The CDR3 length is 16 residues. The germline V gene encodes CDR1 LGHNA and CDR2 YSLEER. V dropped 1 base and J dropped 4; count of bases not matched to a gene: 6. In DNA form, the CDR3 reads TGCGCCAGCAGCCAAGTCGGAGTAGCGGGATACAATGAGCAGTTCTTC. The encoded protein is CASSQVGVAGYNEQFF.